Below are 26 T cell receptor beta chains sequenced from a single sample in a study of shared clonotypes between healthy human individuals. TCRdb's copy holds only in-frame clones and misses some; the assay was immunoSEQ multiplex PCR. The sample consists of about 980,000 clones, about 80% of them appearing once. Sequenced: memory CD4+ T cells sorted from blood. Indicated subset: CD45RA-negative fraction. These receptors were taken from a young man in good health.

This chain's CDR3 is CASRTGLVGNEQFF. The DNA of the CDR3 is TGTGCCAGCAGGACGGGACTAGTTGGGAATGAGCAGTTCTTC. The gene calls are TRBV6-5 and TRBJ2-1; TRBD2 agrees at 8 bases. Germline CDR1 reads MNHEY; CDR2 reads SVGAGI. V lost 6 bases to trimming and J lost 7 bases; unmatched junction nucleotides: 8. This CDR3 has 14 amino acids.

The chain employs TRBV4-2 and TRBJ2-1, with D perhaps matching TRBD2 (6 bases). The CDR3 length is 20 residues. Germline V lookup: CDR1 LGHNA, CDR2 YNFKEQ. The ends were cut back, 1 base at V and 4 bases at J, with 26 bases in the middle. The CDR3 nucleotides read TGTGCCAGCAGCCAAGTTGCGTTCGGAGGGGCCCCCACGCCGTACAATGAGCAGTTCTTC. Translated: CASSQVAFGGAPTPYNEQFF.

This chain uses TRBV7-9 with TRBJ2-1; D perhaps matches TRBD1 (6 bases). Trimming cost V 5 bases and J 9 bases, with 14 bases left between them. Germline lookup yields CDR1 SEHNR and CDR2 FQNEAQ (reference sequence). The CDR3 spans 13 residues. The CDR3 spells CASSPRGSGEQFF. In nucleotides, the CDR3 is TGTGCCAGCAGCCCAAGGGGGAGCGGTGAGCAGTTCTTC.

The gene calls are TRBV5-4 and TRBJ1-2; possibly TRBD1 for D (6 bases). Trimming stripped 4 bases from V and 7 bases from J, with 20 bases between. The length of the CDR3 is 15 residues. CDR1 SGHNT and CDR2 YYREEE come from the germline V gene (reference sequence). The CDR3 loop reads CASSVAPGASGGYTF. The CDR3 region has the DNA TGTGCCAGCAGCGTAGCCCCAGGGGCTTCTGGTGGCTACACCTTC.

The count of this clone is one. The chain combines TRBV11-3 with TRBJ1-5, with a weak D call TRBD1 (5 bases). The germline V gene encodes CDR1 SGHNT and CDR2 YENEEA. Trimming took 5 bases from V and 7 from J, leaving 12 bases between them. This CDR3 region has 13 residues. This CDR3 is CASSAGRWQPQHF. CDR3 bases: TGTGCCAGCAGCGCAGGGAGATGGCAGCCCCAGCATTTT.

As regards this clone: The same CDR3 can be traced to other DNA sequences in this sample. The rearrangement joins TRBV5-6 to TRBJ2-7; the D is unclear. With 0 bases removed from V and 0 bases from J, the gap between germline ends came to 4 bases. The CDR3 sequence is 13 residues long. Germline CDR1 SGHDT, CDR2 YYEEEE. This CDR3 is CASSLVGSYEQYF. For the CDR3, the DNA is TGTGCCAGCAGCTTGGTTGGCTCCTACGAGCAGTACTTC.

The chain uses TRBV6-6 and TRBJ1-2, with a tentative D call TRBD1 (6 bases). CDR3 size: 15 residues. The V end was cut by 6 bases, the J end by 8 bases, with 22 bases between. Per the germline V gene, CDR1 is MNHNY and CDR2 is SVGAGI (reference sequence). CDR3 sequence (DNA): TGTGCCAGCAGGCCACCAGGGGACCCCAGCGGGGGCTACACCTTC. This sequence encodes CASRPPGDPSGGYTF.

For this clone: Other DNA sequences from this sample encode an identical CDR3 as well. The chain joins TRBV2 to TRBJ2-5; possibly TRBD2 for D (6 bases). Germline-derived CDR1 and CDR2 are SNHLY and FYNNEI. V was clipped by 8 bases and J by 5 bases, with 9 bases between them. The CDR3 extends over 11 amino acids. In DNA form, the CDR3 reads TGTGCCAGCGGGGGGAGGGAGACCCAGTACTTC. This sequence encodes CASGGRETQYF.

The table lists this clone with a few counts. This chain uses TRBV4-1 with TRBJ2-6, with D perhaps TRBD1 (7 bases). CDR3 length: 18 residues. CDR1 MGHRA and CDR2 YSYEKL come from the germline V gene. Trimming removed 3 bases from V and 0 bases from J, with 15 bases in between. The CDR3 reads CASSQRDSRISGANVLTF. The CDR3 DNA is TGCGCCAGCAGCCAGCGGGACAGCAGGATCTCTGGGGCCAACGTCCTGACTTTC.

The chain combines TRBV4-1 with TRBJ2-7; a possible D gene is TRBD2 (6 bases). This CDR3 region has 15 residues. V lost 2 bases and J lost 1, with 12 bases in between. Germline V gene lookup returns CDR1 MGHRA and CDR2 YSYEKL. CDR3 sequence reads: CASSQFLGGSYEQYF. In DNA form, the CDR3 reads TGCGCCAGCAGCCAATTTCTCGGGGGATCCTACGAGCAGTACTTC.

This chain links TRBV5-1 with TRBJ2-7, with 8 nucleotides matching TRBD2. Looked up from germline, CDR1 is SGHRS and CDR2 is YFSETQ. Unmatched junction bases numbered 7, after V lost 4 bases and J lost 4 bases. There are 14 residues in the CDR3. In nucleotides, the CDR3 is TGCGCCAGCAGCATAAGCGGGAGTACTTACGAGCAGTACTTC. Its translation is CASSISGSTYEQYF.

This chain joins TRBV10-3 and TRBJ2-1; maybe TRBD2 (5 bases). The length of the CDR3 is 15 residues. The V gene's germline CDR1 is ENHRY and CDR2 SYGVKD. The germline V and J ends were trimmed by 10 bases and 0 bases, with 16 bases remaining between them. CDR3 sequence reads: CATLAAGSSYNEQFF. The DNA for the CDR3 is TGTGCCACGCTCGCGGCGGGTTCCTCCTACAATGAGCAGTTCTTC.

This chain links TRBV6-5 with TRBJ1-1; 7 nucleotides agree with TRBD1. V lost 4 bases, J lost 6 bases, and 8 bases stayed unmatched. In germline, CDR1 is MNHEY, CDR2 SVGAGI. The CDR3 has 14 amino acids. In nucleotides, the CDR3 is TGTGCCAGCAGTTCCAAGACAGGGAGGGCTGAAGCTTTCTTT. This translates into CASSSKTGRAEAFF.

The gene calls are TRBV11-2 and TRBJ2-5; TRBD2 aligns across 9 bases. This CDR3 has 15 amino acids. V lost 3 bases and J lost 4; bases outside the gene matches: 6. Germline CDR1 reads SGHAT; CDR2 reads FQNNGV. The CDR3 nucleotides read TGTGCCAGCAGCTTTGCGGGGGGGGGTGGAGAGACCCAGTACTTC. Translation: CASSFAGGGGETQYF.

This chain joins TRBV5-6 and TRBJ2-2; 7 positions agree with TRBD1. Germline assignment: CDR1 SGHDT and CDR2 YYEEEE. Trimming at V came to 3 bases and at J to 0 bases, leaving 8 bases not matched to a gene. The CDR3 consists of 17 residues. The CDR3 DNA sequence: TGTGCCAGCAGCTATCCGGGACAGCTCTCGAACACCGGGGAGCTGTTTTTT. It is translated as CASSYPGQLSNTGELFF.

The chain combines TRBV5-1 with TRBJ1-1, with a possible D match to TRBD1 (5 bases). Trimming took 2 bases from V and 0 from J, leaving 17 bases between them. This CDR3 comprises 17 residues. CDR1 and CDR2 (germline): SGHRS, YFSETQ. CDR3 in amino acids: CASSLIAIRDLNTEAFF. The CDR3 nucleotides read TGCGCCAGCAGCTTAATCGCGATCAGGGACCTGAACACTGAAGCTTTCTTT.

This clone came up once. The rearrangement uses TRBV7-3 and TRBJ1-6; D unresolved. In germline, CDR1 is SGHTA, CDR2 FQGTGA. V was trimmed by 4 bases and J by 7 bases, leaving 11 bases between them. This CDR3 contains 14 residues. CDR3 nucleotide sequence: TGTGCCAGCAGCTCGGGCCCGGGCAATTCACCCCTCCACTTT. It yields the protein CASSSGPGNSPLHF. Full variable domain (remainder filled in from reference TRBV7-3 and TRBJ1-6): GAGVSQTPSNKVTEKGKYVELRCDPISGHTALYWYRQSLGQGPEFLIYFQGTGAADDSGLPNDRFFAVRPEGSVSTLKIQRTERGDSAVYLCASSSGPGNSPLHFGNGTRLTVT.

This clone was seen more than once but under ten times. The chain links TRBV7-2 to TRBJ2-5; a weak D match, TRBD2 (6 bases). In germline, CDR1 is SGHTA, CDR2 FQGNSA. With 3 bases removed from V and 5 bases from J, the gap between germline ends came to 16 bases. CDR3 length equals 15 residues. The CDR3 coding sequence is TGTGCCAGCAGCTTTAGCGGAAAGGGTAGCGAGACCCAGTACTTC. Amino acids: CASSFSGKGSETQYF.

This clone was detected many times. The V call is TRBV10-3, the J call TRBJ2-5, with D maybe TRBD1 (6 bases). V lost 0 bases to trimming and J lost 2 bases, with 10 bases between them. Per the germline V gene, CDR1 is ENHRY and CDR2 is SYGVKD. The CDR3 has 15 amino acids. The DNA of the CDR3 is TGTGCCATCAGTGAGTCGGGGGCAGCACAAGAGACCCAGTACTTC. This encodes CAISESGAAQETQYF.

This clone was seen a handful of times. The CDR3 DNA reads as TGTGCCAGCAGCTTAGTGCCCGCCGGGACAGGTTCCTACGAGCAGTACTTC. Translating it yields CASSLVPAGTGSYEQYF. The chain joins TRBV7-2 to TRBJ2-7, with TRBD1 identical over 8 bases. CDR1 is SGHTA, CDR2 FQGNSA, per germline. The CDR3 extends over 17 amino acids. The junction had 9 bases not matched to a gene; V was cut back by 1 base and J by 1 base. Full variable domain (rest looked up from reference TRBV7-2 and TRBJ2-7): GAGVSQSPSNKVTEKGKDVELRCDPISGHTALYWYRQSLGQGLEFLIYFQGNSAPDKSGLPSDRFSAERTGGSVSTLTIQRTQQEDSAVYLCASSLVPAGTGSYEQYFGPGTRLTVT.

This clone was observed many times. The rearrangement links TRBV18 to TRBJ1-5, with 7 bases aligning to TRBD1. V trimming: 5 bases; J trimming: 4 bases; junction bases outside the gene matches: 5. Germline values: CDR1 KGHSH, CDR2 LQKENI. CDR3 size: 14 residues. CDR3 amino acids: CASSAAGGNQPQHF. The DNA for the CDR3 is TGTGCCAGCTCAGCTGCAGGGGGAAATCAGCCCCAGCATTTT.

The V call is TRBV30, the J call TRBJ2-5; 8 bases are shared with TRBD2. Germline V gives CDR1 GTSNPN, CDR2 SVGIG (reference sequence). J was trimmed by 7 bases and V by 0 bases; bases with no gene match: 7. The CDR3 contains 14 residues. CDR3 in amino acids: CAWSVQSAGGTQYF. CDR3 DNA: TGTGCCTGGAGTGTACAATCGGCGGGGGGGACCCAGTACTTC.

This rearrangement joins TRBV28 to TRBJ2-5; D is possibly TRBD1 (6 bases). The CDR3 runs to 17 residues. Germline V gene data show CDR1 as MDHEN and CDR2 as SYDVKM. The germline V and J ends were trimmed by 6 bases and 1 base, with 21 bases remaining between them. CDR3 sequence reads: CASRSTGMAGAQETQYF. CDR3 sequence (DNA): TGTGCCAGCAGATCGACTGGAATGGCAGGGGCCCAAGAGACCCAGTACTTC.

A few counts support this clone. The genes are TRBV5-1 and TRBJ1-2; D gene unclear. Germline V lookup: CDR1 SGHRS, CDR2 YFSETQ. The V and J ends lost 5 bases and 4 bases respectively, with 3 bases between them. The CDR3 sequence is 10 residues long. The CDR3 is CASSFYGYTF. CDR3 in DNA: TGCGCCAGCAGTTTCTATGGCTACACCTTC.

The J gene is TRBJ2-5, the V gene TRBV5-1; 7 bases match TRBD1. V lost 3 bases and J lost 3; bases outside the gene matches: 5. The CDR3 is 14 residues long. In germline, CDR1 is SGHRS, CDR2 YFSETQ. CDR3 DNA sequence: TGCGCCAGCAGCTCGGCCGGGACAGAAGAGACCCAGTACTTC. Translated, it gives CASSSAGTEETQYF.

The V gene is TRBV9, the J gene TRBJ1-4; unclear D gene. The CDR3 contains 13 residues. CDR1 and CDR2 (germline): SGDLS, YYNGEE. V was clipped by 2 bases and J by 4 bases, with 6 bases between them. CDR3: CASSVDLNEKLFF. The CDR3 region has the DNA TGTGCCAGCAGCGTGGACCTTAATGAAAAACTGTTTTTT. The full variable domain, completed using reference TRBV9 and TRBJ1-4, is DSGVTQTPKHLITATGQRVTLRCSPRSGDLSVYWYQQSLDQGLQFLIQYYNGEERAKGNILERFSAQQFPDLHSELNLSSLELGDSALYFCASSVDLNEKLFFGSGTQLSVL.